This entry is about one T cell receptor beta chain. Clones were sequenced by immunoSEQ multiplex PCR, and TCRdb holds only the in-frame ones, with some missing. The sample lists 55,000 to 80,000 clones, approximately 90% seen once, with 2.8% in the top ten. Systemic immunosuppression or autoimmune disease history was grounds to exclude patients. The V and J ends lost 8 bases and 3 bases, in that order; junction bases with no gene match: 7. The CDR3 is made up of 15 amino acids. Germline assignment: CDR1 SGDLS and CDR2 YYNGEE. This specimen belongs to a study of OX40 agonist ivuxolimab in advanced cancers.

Sequenced material: CD4+ or CD8+ T cells sorted from blood, taken in a trial of the OX40 agonist ivuxolimab. This receptor was identified in an adult with an advanced solid tumor such as melanoma, head and neck, liver or kidney cancer. This chain links TRBV9 with TRBJ2-2; the match to TRBD1 covers 10 bases. The CDR3 protein is CASRYGTGDTGELFF. CDR3 coding DNA: TGTGCCAGTAGATACGGGACAGGGGACACCGGGGAGCTGTTTTTT. Variable domain in full (rest from reference TRBV9 and TRBJ2-2): DSGVTQTPKHLITATGQRVTLRCSPRSGDLSVYWYQQSLDQGLQFLIQYYNGEERAKGNILERFSAQQFPDLHSELNLSSLELGDSALYFCASRYGTGDTGELFFGEGSRLTVL.